This passage covers 2 T cell receptor beta chains from one sample sequenced in a study of regulatory T cells in long-lasting Graves disease. Sample time point: persistent/refractory GD, antithyroid drugs over 5 years with positive TRAb. The TCR library used RNA extracted from PBMCs. Construction of TCR beta libraries relied on iRepertoire HTBI primers and on Arm-PCR targeting CDR3 regions. TCRdb recomputed calls from the multiplex PCR reads with MiXCR, one row per CDR3 protein. This sample has a few hundred thousand distinct CDR3 sequences, with 20% to 30% found just once. Source: peripheral blood mononuclear cells (PBMCs), taken when the disease was refractory, from a patient treated with antithyroid drugs. The source of these receptors is a female donor with Graves disease.

Many counts were recorded for this clonotype. V is TRBV28 and J is TRBJ2-7; maybe TRBD2 (5 bases). The germline V and J ends were trimmed by 5 bases and 5 bases, with 16 bases remaining between them. The CDR3 loop spans 14 amino acids. CDR1 is MDHEN, CDR2 SYDVKM, per germline. The CDR3 bases are TGTGCCAGCAGTCGAGTATCCGACGGGGACGAGCAGTACTTC. It specifies CASSRVSDGDEQYF.

This clonotype was picked up a small number of times. The chain joins TRBV15 to TRBJ1-1; D is unclear. The V gene lost 4 bases and the J gene lost 5 bases, with 8 bases spanning the gap. The length of the CDR3 is 12 residues. Germline V gene sequence: CDR1 LNHNV, CDR2 YYDKDF (reference sequence). The CDR3 here is CATSTPGTEAFF. For the CDR3, the DNA is TGTGCCACCAGCACCCCCGGAACTGAAGCTTTCTTT.